The T cell receptor (beta chain) described here comes from a study of PD-1 blockade in classical Hodgkin lymphoma. General study points: When set against healthy donors, newly diagnosed patients were reported to show lower baseline TCR diversity. Nothing has yet pinned down what causes the repertoire differences, possibly disease activity or prior therapy.

As for time point: newly diagnosed, previously untreated cHL patient sample. For comparison, PBMCs from newly diagnosed, untreated classical Hodgkin lymphoma were used. Sequenced by immunoSEQ multiplex PCR; TCRdb stores in-frame clones only, minus some. This table holds under 80,000 clones, about 93% found once. In its sample, this clone was seen once. What it recognizes is unknown. V lost 7 bases to trimming and J lost 1 base, with 7 bases between them. The CDR3 is 12 amino acids. CDR1 SEHNR and CDR2 FQNEAQ come from the germline V gene (reference sequence). The chain carries TRBV7-9 and TRBJ1-1; no reliable D call. Input material: peripheral blood mononuclear cells (PBMCs). The source is a human donor with classical Hodgkin lymphoma. CDR3 loop: CASKHGNTEAFF. In nucleotides, the CDR3 is TGTGCCAGCAAGCATGGGAACACTGAAGCTTTCTTT. The full variable domain, rest sourced from reference TRBV7-9 and TRBJ1-1, is DTGVSQNPRHKITKRGQNVTFRCDPISEHNRLYWYRQTLGQGPEFLTYFQNEAQLEKSRLLSDRFSAERPKGSFSTLEIQRTEQGDSAMYLCASKHGNTEAFFGQGTRLTVV.